The rows below give T cell receptor beta chains drawn from one sample of a study of cytomegalovirus exposure and HLA in healthy donors. Profiling relied on immunoSEQ multiplex PCR, and the TCRdb table lists in-frame clones only, not all of them. The sample yields about 120,000 clones, 75% to 90% seen once. The material sequenced was PBMCs. The source of these receptors is a male donor in good health and CMV-seronegative. CDR3s include the opening cysteine and the closing phenylalanine or tryptophan. D genes are given only for firm matches. Clone size is stated in some rows and not others, as once, few, many or a class when expanded.

v_call,j_call,clone_size,d_call,cdr3_nt,cdr3_aa
TRBV7-8,TRBJ2-2,.,TRBD2,TGTGCCAGCGCCCACGGGCGGGAGCGGTCGAACACCGGGGAGCTGTTTTTT,CASAHGRERSNTGELFF
TRBV19,TRBJ2-7,few,TRBD1,TGTGCCAGTAGCCCGGGACAGGGGGCTTACGAGCAGTACTTC,CASSPGQGAYEQYF
TRBV7-9,TRBJ2-7,.,.,TGTTCCAGCAGCTTATCGGGGAACGAGCAGTACTTC,CSSSLSGNEQYF
TRBV7-9,TRBJ1-2,.,.,TGCGCCAGCAGCTCGACAGCTAGTTATGGCTACACCTTC,CASSSTASYGYTF
TRBV7-2,TRBJ2-3,.,TRBD2,TGTGCCAGCGCCCCGGCCGGGACTAGCGGGAGAAGGGATACGCAGTATTTT,CASAPAGTSGRRDTQYF
TRBV6-5,TRBJ2-7,.,.,TGTGCCAGCACAGGGCTCTGGGCCGCTAACGAGCAGTACTTC,CASTGLWAANEQYF
TRBV6-5,TRBJ2-1,few,.,TGTGCCAGCAGTTACATGACAGCTACCTACAATGAGCAGTTCTTC,CASSYMTATYNEQFF
TRBV29-1,TRBJ2-5,.,TRBD1,TGCAGCGTTGTTACAGGGGTTCAAGAGACCCAGTACTTC,CSVVTGVQETQYF
TRBV7-2,TRBJ2-7,.,TRBD1,TGTGCCAGCAGGGAGGACAGGGGCTCCTACGAGCAGTACTTC,CASREDRGSYEQYF
TRBV6-5,TRBJ2-1,.,TRBD2,TGTGCCAGCAGTTACGGTGCGGGAGAGGCCTACAATGAGCAGTTCTTC,CASSYGAGEAYNEQFF
TRBV11-2,TRBJ2-7,.,TRBD1,TGTGCCAGCAGCTTGGGGGGCCGGACAGGGGTCCACGAGCAGTACTTC,CASSLGGRTGVHEQYF
TRBV28,TRBJ1-2,.,.,TGTGCCAGCCGAAGCGGGGGGCGCGGATATGGCTACACCTTC,CASRSGGRGYGYTF
TRBV7-2,TRBJ2-5,.,.,TGTGCCAGCAGCAACTACGGGTCGCAAGAGACCCAGTACTTC,CASSNYGSQETQYF
TRBV6-5,TRBJ1-4,.,.,TGTGCCAGCAGTTCCTCCCGCGATAATGAAAAACTGTTTTTT,CASSSSRDNEKLFF
TRBV11-2,TRBJ2-6,.,.,TGTGCCAGCAGGAAGCCATTCTCTGGGGCCAACGTCCTGACTTTC,CASRKPFSGANVLTF
TRBV5-1,TRBJ1-4,.,.,TGCGCCAGCAGCCCCGGGCCTCGGGGAGCTAATGAAAAACTGTTTTTT,CASSPGPRGANEKLFF
TRBV28,TRBJ2-7,.,.,TGTGCCAGCAGTTTAACGGCCTACGAGCAGTACTTC,CASSLTAYEQYF
TRBV10-2,TRBJ1-4,.,TRBD1,TGCGCCAGCAGGGACAGGGGTGGAACTAATGAAAAACTGTTTTTT,CASRDRGGTNEKLFF
TRBV6-5,TRBJ2-7,.,.,TGTGCCAGCAGCCCGGCCGGGACATCTAACGAGCAGTACTTC,CASSPAGTSNEQYF
TRBV5-4,TRBJ2-7,.,TRBD1,TGTGCCAGCAGCCTAGACAGGGTTACCTACGAGCAGTACTTC,CASSLDRVTYEQYF
TRBV6-1,TRBJ1-6,.,.,TGTGCCAGCACCGAGAGGGCAATGGATTCACCCCTCCACTTT,CASTERAMDSPLHF
TRBV7-9,TRBJ2-1,.,TRBD1,TGTGCCAGCAGCTTAGGGACAGGGGAGTTCTTC,CASSLGTGEFF
TRBV7-9,TRBJ2-7,.,TRBD1,TGTGCCAGCAGCTCCTTGGGACAGGAGACCTACGAGCAGTACTTC,CASSSLGQETYEQYF
TRBV19,TRBJ2-6,.,.,TGTGCCAGTAGTATAAACCAGGCGGGGCCTGGGGCCAACGGCCTGACTTTC,CASSINQAGPGANGLTF
TRBV27,TRBJ2-4,.,TRBD1,TGTGCCAGCAGTCCCCGGACAGGGGCGGTAGCCAAAAACATTCAGTACTTC,CASSPRTGAVAKNIQYF
TRBV9,TRBJ2-2,.,.,TGTGCCAGCAGCGTAGCGGGTAGCACCGGGGAGCTGTTTTTT,CASSVAGSTGELFF
TRBV12-2,TRBJ2-7,.,.,TGTGCAGGAGCAGCTGACATTGAGCAAGACAGGGGGCCTTGCGAGCAGTACTTC,CAGAADIEQDRGPCEQYF
TRBV7-9,TRBJ1-1,once,.,TGTGCCAGCAGTACTCGGACAGTAAACACTGAAGCTTTCTTT,CASSTRTVNTEAFF
TRBV2,TRBJ2-7,.,TRBD1,TGTGCCAGCAGTGTGGACAGGGCCGCCGAGCAGTACTTC,CASSVDRAAEQYF
TRBV5-6,TRBJ2-1,.,TRBD2,TGTGCCAGCAGCTTAGTCTCGGGGGGTTTGGGTGAGCAGTTCTTC,CASSLVSGGLGEQFF
TRBV19,TRBJ2-4,.,TRBD1,TGTGCCAGTAGTATACACGGACAGGGGGCCACGGGCCCAGAAAACATTCAGTACTTC,CASSIHGQGATGPENIQYF
TRBV6-6,TRBJ1-1,.,.,TGTGCCAGCAGTTACGGCGGCAATGAAGCTTTCTTT,CASSYGGNEAFF
TRBV5-1,TRBJ2-5,.,TRBD2,TGCGCCAGCCACCCGGGGCGGGAGATCGAGACCCAGTACTTC,CASHPGREIETQYF
TRBV6-5,TRBJ1-2,.,.,TGTGCCAGCAGTTACTCCTCTAACTATGGCTACACCTTC,CASSYSSNYGYTF
TRBV6-1,TRBJ1-2,.,.,TGTGCCAGCAGTGAATCACAGGGTAGAATGGACGGCTACACCTTC,CASSESQGRMDGYTF
TRBV7-8,TRBJ2-1,.,TRBD1,TGTGCCAGCAGCGAAAATCCGGGACAGTACAATGAGCAGTTCTTC,CASSENPGQYNEQFF
TRBV7-9,TRBJ1-2,.,.,TGTGCCAGCCGCCCGGGGTTTGATGGCTACACCTTC,CASRPGFDGYTF
TRBV4-3,TRBJ1-2,few,.,TGCGCCAGCAGCCCTGGGGGGGGAAATAACTATGGCTACACCTTC,CASSPGGGNNYGYTF
TRBV6-1,TRBJ2-3,.,.,TGTGCCAGCCGTAGTGGGGCAACAGATACGCAGTATTTT,CASRSGATDTQYF
TRBV5-4,TRBJ2-1,.,TRBD1,TGTGCCAGCAGCAAACCGCCGGGACAGGGAGCCTACAATGAGCAGTTCTTC,CASSKPPGQGAYNEQFF
TRBV7-8,TRBJ2-1,.,TRBD2,TGTGCCGGCAGCCCCGGGACTAGCTTCTCCCATGAGCAGTTCTTC,CAGSPGTSFSHEQFF
TRBV19,TRBJ2-7,.,TRBD1,TGTGCCAGTAGAATACAGGGGGGTGGCGAGCAGTACTTC,CASRIQGGGEQYF
TRBV10-3,TRBJ1-4,.,.,TGTGCCATCATGGCCGGGCTGCCGGGAGAAAAACTGTTTTTT,CAIMAGLPGEKLFF
TRBV5-4,TRBJ2-1,.,TRBD2,TGTGCCAGCAGCTTGGGACAGCCGGGACTAGCGGGAGCCAATGAGCAGTTCTTC,CASSLGQPGLAGANEQFF
TRBV6-5,TRBJ2-7,once,TRBD2,TGTGCCAGCAGTTACCAAAACGGCGGGAGGAAGTACTTC,CASSYQNGGRKYF
TRBV5-6,TRBJ2-1,.,.,TGTGCCAGCAGCCGTATACCTCCCAGGCACGATGAGCAGTTCTTC,CASSRIPPRHDEQFF
TRBV9,TRBJ1-4,.,TRBD1,TGTGCCAGCAGCGCCGGACAGGGCGGAGTGGAAAAACTGTTTTTT,CASSAGQGGVEKLFF